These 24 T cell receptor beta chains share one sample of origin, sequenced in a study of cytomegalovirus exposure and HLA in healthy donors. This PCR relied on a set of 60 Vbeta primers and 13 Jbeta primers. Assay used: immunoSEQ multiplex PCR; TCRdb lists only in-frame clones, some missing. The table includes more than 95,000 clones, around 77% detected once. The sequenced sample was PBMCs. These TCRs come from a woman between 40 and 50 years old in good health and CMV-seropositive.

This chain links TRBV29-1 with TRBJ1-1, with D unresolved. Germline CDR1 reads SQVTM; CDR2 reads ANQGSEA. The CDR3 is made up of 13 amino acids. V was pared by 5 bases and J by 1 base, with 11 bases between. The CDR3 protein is CSVWISGNTEAFF. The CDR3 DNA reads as TGCAGCGTTTGGATTTCGGGGAACACTGAAGCTTTCTTT.

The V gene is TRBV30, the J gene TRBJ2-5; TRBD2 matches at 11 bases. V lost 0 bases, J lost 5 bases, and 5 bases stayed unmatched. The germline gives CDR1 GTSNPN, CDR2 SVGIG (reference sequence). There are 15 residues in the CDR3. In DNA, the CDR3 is TGTGCCTGGAGTGTACTAGCGGGAGTGGGTGAGACCCAGTACTTC. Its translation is CAWSVLAGVGETQYF.

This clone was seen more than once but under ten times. The CDR3, as DNA: TGTGCCAGCACCATCATGAGCTCCTACGAGCAGTACTTC. This sequence encodes CASTIMSSYEQYF. The rearrangement uses TRBV6-6 and TRBJ2-7, with D uncertain. Trimming removed 7 bases from V and 0 bases from J, with 10 bases in between. The CDR3 consists of 13 residues. CDR1 and CDR2 (germline): MNHNY, SVGAGI (reference sequence).

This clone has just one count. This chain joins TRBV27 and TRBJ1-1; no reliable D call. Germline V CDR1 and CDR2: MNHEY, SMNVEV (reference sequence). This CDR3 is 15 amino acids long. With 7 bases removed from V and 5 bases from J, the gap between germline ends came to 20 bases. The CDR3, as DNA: TGTGCCAGCAATCCTGAGGGTGGAGGGAGGACTGAAGCTTTCTTT. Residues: CASNPEGGGRTEAFF.

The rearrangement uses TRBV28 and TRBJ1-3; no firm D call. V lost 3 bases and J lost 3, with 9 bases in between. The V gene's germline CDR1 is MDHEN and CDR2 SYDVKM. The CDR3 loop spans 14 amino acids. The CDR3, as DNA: TGTGCCAGCAGTTTCGAGGGAGATGGAAACACCATATATTTT. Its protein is CASSFEGDGNTIYF.

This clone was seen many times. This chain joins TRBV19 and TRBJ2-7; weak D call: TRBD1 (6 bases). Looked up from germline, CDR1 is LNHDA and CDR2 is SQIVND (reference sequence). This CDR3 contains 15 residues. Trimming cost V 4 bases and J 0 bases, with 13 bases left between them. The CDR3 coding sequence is TGTGCCAGTAGTACCTCCCGGGACACCTCCTACGAGCAGTACTTC. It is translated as CASSTSRDTSYEQYF. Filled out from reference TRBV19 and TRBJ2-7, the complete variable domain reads DGGITQSPKYLFRKEGQNVTLSCEQNLNHDAMYWYRQDPGQGLRLIYYSQIVNDFQKGDIAEGYSVSREKKESFPLTVTSAQKNPTAFYLCASSTSRDTSYEQYFGPGTRLTVT.

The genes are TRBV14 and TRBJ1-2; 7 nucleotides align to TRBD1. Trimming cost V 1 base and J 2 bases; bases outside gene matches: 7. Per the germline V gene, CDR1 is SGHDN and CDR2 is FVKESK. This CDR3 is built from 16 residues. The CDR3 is CASSQGNRGQNYGYTF. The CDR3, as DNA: TGTGCCAGCAGCCAAGGAAACAGGGGTCAAAACTATGGCTACACCTTC.

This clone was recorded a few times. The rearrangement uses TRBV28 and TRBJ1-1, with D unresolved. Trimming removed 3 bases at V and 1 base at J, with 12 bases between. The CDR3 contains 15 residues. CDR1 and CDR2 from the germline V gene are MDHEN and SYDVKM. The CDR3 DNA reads TGTGCCAGCAGTTTGGGAGTAACCGGGAACACTGAAGCTTTCTTT. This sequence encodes CASSLGVTGNTEAFF.

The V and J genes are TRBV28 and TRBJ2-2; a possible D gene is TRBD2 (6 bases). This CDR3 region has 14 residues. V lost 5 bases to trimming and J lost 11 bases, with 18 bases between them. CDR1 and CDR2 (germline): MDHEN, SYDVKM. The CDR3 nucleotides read TGTGCCAGCAGTCCACTCCGGAGGGTTGTAGAGCTGTTTTTT. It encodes CASSPLRRVVELFF. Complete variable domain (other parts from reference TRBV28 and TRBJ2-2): DVKVTQSSRYLVKRTGEKVFLECVQDMDHENMFWYRQDPGLGLRLIYFSYDVKMKEKGDIPEGYSVSREKKERFSLILESASTNQTSMYLCASSPLRRVVELFFGEGSRLTVL.

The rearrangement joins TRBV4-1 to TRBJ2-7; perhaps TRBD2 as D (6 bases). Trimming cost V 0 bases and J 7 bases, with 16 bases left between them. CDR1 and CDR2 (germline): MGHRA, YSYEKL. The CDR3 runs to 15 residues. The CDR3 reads CASSQEGSGLGEQYF. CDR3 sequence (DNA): TGCGCCAGCAGCCAAGAAGGTAGCGGTCTGGGGGAGCAGTACTTC.

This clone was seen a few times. The CDR3 region has the DNA TGTGCCAGCAGCGTGTCAGGGGACGAGCAGTACTTC. Its protein product is CASSVSGDEQYF. This sequence joins TRBV7-2 and TRBJ2-7; weak D call: TRBD1 (6 bases). The CDR3 is 12 amino acids. From germline, CDR1 is SGHTA and CDR2 FQGNSA. V was clipped by 5 bases and J by 5 bases, with 10 bases between them.

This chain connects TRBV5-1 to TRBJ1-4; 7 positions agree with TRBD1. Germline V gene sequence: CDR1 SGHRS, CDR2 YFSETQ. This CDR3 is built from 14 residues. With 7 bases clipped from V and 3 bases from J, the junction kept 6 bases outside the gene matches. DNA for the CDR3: TGCGCCAGCGCAGGGACAGCCCCTAATGAAAAACTGTTTTTT. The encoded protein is CASAGTAPNEKLFF.

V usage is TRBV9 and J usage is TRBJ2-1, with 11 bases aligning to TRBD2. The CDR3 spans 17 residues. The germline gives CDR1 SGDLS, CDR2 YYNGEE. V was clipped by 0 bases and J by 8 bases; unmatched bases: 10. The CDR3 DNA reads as TGTGCCAGCAGCGTAGGTAATATAGCGGGAGGGGGGGATGAGCAGTTCTTC. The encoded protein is CASSVGNIAGGGDEQFF. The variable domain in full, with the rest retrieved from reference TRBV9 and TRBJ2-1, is DSGVTQTPKHLITATGQRVTLRCSPRSGDLSVYWYQQSLDQGLQFLIQYYNGEERAKGNILERFSAQQFPDLHSELNLSSLELGDSALYFCASSVGNIAGGGDEQFFGPGTRLTVL.

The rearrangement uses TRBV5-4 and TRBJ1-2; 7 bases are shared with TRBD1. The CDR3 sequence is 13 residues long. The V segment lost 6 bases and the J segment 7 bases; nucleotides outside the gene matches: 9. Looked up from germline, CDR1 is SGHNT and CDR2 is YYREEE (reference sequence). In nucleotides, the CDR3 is TGTGCCAGCACCCTACCACAGGGGAGTGGCTACACCTTC. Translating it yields CASTLPQGSGYTF.

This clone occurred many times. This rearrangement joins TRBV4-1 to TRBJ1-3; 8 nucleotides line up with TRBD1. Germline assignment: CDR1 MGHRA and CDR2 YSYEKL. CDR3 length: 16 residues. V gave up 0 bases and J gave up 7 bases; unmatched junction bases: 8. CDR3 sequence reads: CASSQDLQGAQNTIYF. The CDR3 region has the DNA TGCGCCAGCAGCCAAGATTTGCAGGGGGCGCAGAACACCATATATTTT.

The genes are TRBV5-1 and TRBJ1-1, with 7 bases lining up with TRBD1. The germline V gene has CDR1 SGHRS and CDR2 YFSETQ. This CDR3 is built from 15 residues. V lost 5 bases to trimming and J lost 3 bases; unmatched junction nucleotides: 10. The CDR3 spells CASRSRQGRDTEAFF. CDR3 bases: TGCGCCAGCAGATCCCGACAGGGTCGGGACACTGAAGCTTTCTTT.

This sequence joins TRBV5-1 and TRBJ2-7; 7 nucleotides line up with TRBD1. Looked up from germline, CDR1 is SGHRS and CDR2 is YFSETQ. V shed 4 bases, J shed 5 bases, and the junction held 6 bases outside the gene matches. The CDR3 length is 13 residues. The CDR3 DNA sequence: TGCGCCAGCAGCCCCCTGACAGGGAACGAGCAGTACTTC. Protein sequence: CASSPLTGNEQYF.

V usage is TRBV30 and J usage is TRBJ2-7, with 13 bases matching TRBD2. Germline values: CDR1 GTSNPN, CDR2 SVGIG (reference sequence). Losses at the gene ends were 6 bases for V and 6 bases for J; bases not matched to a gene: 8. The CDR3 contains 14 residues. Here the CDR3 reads CACDGLAGDSEQYF. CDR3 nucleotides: TGTGCCTGCGACGGACTAGCGGGAGATAGCGAGCAGTACTTC. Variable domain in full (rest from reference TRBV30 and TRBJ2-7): SQTIHQWPATLVQPVGSPLSLECTVEGTSNPNLYWYRQAAGRGLQLLFYSVGIGQISSEVPQNLSASRPQDRQFILSSKKLLLSDSGFYLCACDGLAGDSEQYFGPGTRLTVT.

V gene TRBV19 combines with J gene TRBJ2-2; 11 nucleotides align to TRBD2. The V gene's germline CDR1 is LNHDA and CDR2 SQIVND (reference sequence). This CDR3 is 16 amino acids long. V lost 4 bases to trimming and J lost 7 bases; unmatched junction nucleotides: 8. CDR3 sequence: CASSTSGLAGNGELFF. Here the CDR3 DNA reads TGTGCCAGTAGTACCTCTGGACTAGCGGGTAACGGGGAGCTGTTTTTT. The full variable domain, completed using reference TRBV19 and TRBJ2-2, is DGGITQSPKYLFRKEGQNVTLSCEQNLNHDAMYWYRQDPGQGLRLIYYSQIVNDFQKGDIAEGYSVSREKKESFPLTVTSAQKNPTAFYLCASSTSGLAGNGELFFGEGSRLTVL.

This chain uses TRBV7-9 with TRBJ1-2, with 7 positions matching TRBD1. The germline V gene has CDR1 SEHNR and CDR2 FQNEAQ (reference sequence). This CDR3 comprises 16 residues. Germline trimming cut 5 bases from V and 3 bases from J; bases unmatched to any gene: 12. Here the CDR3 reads CASSRDRARADYGYTF. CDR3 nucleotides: TGTGCCAGCAGCCGGGACAGAGCCCGGGCTGACTATGGCTACACCTTC.

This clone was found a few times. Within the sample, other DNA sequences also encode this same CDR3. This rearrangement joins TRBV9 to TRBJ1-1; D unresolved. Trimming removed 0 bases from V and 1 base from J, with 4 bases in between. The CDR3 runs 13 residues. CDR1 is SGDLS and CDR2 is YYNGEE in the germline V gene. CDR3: CASSVGANTEAFF. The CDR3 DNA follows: TGTGCCAGCAGCGTAGGGGCGAACACTGAAGCTTTCTTT. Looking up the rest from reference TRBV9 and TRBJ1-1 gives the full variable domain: DSGVTQTPKHLITATGQRVTLRCSPRSGDLSVYWYQQSLDQGLQFLIQYYNGEERAKGNILERFSAQQFPDLHSELNLSSLELGDSALYFCASSVGANTEAFFGQGTRLTVV.

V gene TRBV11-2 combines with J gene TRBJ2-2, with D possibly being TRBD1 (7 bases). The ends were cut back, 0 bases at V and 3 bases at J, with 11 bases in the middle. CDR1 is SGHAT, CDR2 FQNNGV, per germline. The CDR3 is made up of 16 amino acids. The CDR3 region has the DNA TGTGCCAGCAGCTTAGATCAGGGGGGATACACCGGGGAGCTGTTTTTT. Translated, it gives CASSLDQGGYTGELFF.

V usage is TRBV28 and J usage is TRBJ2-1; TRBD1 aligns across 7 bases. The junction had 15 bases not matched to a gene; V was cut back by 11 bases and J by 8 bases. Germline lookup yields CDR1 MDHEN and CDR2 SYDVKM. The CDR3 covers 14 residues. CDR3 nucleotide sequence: TGTGCCTCCCGTCGACAGGGTGGTATGGATGAGCAGTTCTTC. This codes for CASRRQGGMDEQFF.

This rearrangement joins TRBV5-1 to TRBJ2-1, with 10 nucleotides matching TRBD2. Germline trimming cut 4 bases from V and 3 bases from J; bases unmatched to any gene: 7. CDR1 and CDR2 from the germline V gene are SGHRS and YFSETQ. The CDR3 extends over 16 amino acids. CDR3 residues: CASSPSTSGIYNEQFF. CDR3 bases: TGCGCCAGCAGCCCATCAACTAGCGGGATCTACAATGAGCAGTTCTTC.